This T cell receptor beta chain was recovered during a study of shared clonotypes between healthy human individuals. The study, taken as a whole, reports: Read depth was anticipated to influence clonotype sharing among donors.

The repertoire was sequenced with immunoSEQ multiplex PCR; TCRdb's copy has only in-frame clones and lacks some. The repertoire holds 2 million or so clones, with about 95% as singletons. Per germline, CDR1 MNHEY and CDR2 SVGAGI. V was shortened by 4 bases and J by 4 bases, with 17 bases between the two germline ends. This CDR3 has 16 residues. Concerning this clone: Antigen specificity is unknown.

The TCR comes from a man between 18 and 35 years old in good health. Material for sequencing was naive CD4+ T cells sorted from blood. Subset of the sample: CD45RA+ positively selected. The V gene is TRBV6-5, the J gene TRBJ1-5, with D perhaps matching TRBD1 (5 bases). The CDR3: CASSSWGLIFNQPQHF. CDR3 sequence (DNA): TGTGCCAGCAGTTCTTGGGGCCTCATTTTTAATCAGCCCCAGCATTTT.